This TCR beta chain was sequenced in a study of Graves' ophthalmopathy and Graves' hyperthyroidism. Study-wide points: As the model predicted ophthalmopathy progression, it achieved a sensitivity of 55% to 71% and a specificity of approximately 72%. Most clonotypes expanded in thyroid above 0.001 frequency were present in blood too.

The V segment lost 3 bases and the J segment 2 bases; nucleotides outside the gene matches: 10. The CDR3 loop spans 18 amino acids. Germline values: CDR1 LGHNA, CDR2 YSLEER. Transcripts of RNA were the source for amplifying TCR beta CDR3 regions. After a first-round RT-PCR with HTBI primers, a second-round multiplex PCR was run. TCRdb re-called the multiplex PCR reads with MiXCR, one entry per CDR3 protein. The profile shows about 420,000 distinct CDR3 sequences, 20% to 25% of them singletons. This clonotype appeared many times. Its antigen is unknown. The clonotype originates from a woman younger than 35 with stable Graves' hyperthyroidism. This chain links TRBV4-3 with TRBJ2-7, with 13 bases matching TRBD2. The specimen sequenced was peripheral blood. DNA for the CDR3: TGCGCCAGCAGCCACAGACTAGCGGGAGGCCCCTTAGCCTACGAGCAGTACTTC. It specifies CASSHRLAGGPLAYEQYF.